A single sample gave rise to the 26 T cell receptor beta chains below, sequenced in a study of blood T cell repertoires in COVID-19. Measured with immunoSEQ multiplex PCR; TCRdb has only the in-frame clones, and not every one. The sample lists a few hundred thousand clones; 80% to 90% were seen once. The sequenced sample consisted of PBMCs or T cells enriched from blood (not recorded which). The origin of the receptors is a woman aged 25 to 39 who had recovered from COVID-19.

This CDR3 reads CASSVGGGGSNTGELFF. The CDR3 nucleotides are TGTGCCAGCAGCGTAGGCGGCGGGGGGTCGAACACCGGGGAGCTGTTTTTT. The genes are TRBV7-8 and TRBJ2-2, with 8 nucleotides matching TRBD2. The CDR3 spans 17 residues. With 5 bases clipped from V and 0 bases from J, the junction kept 8 bases outside the gene matches. The germline V gene encodes CDR1 SGHVS and CDR2 FQNEAQ.

As DNA, the CDR3 is TGTGCCACCTCGGGGAGATCTAATGAAAAACTGTTTTTT. Protein: CATSGRSNEKLFF. The chain employs TRBV27 and TRBJ1-4; no clear D. Germline V gene lookup returns CDR1 MNHEY and CDR2 SMNVEV (reference sequence). The length of the CDR3 is 13 residues. Trimming cost V 10 bases and J 3 bases, with 12 bases left between them. The variable domain in full, completed from reference TRBV27 and TRBJ1-4, reads EAQVTQNPRYLITVTGKKLTVTCSQNMNHEYMSWYRQDPGLGLRQIYYSMNVEVTDKGDVPEGYKVSRKEKRNFPLILESPSPNQTSLYFCATSGRSNEKLFFGSGTQLSVL.

The chain carries TRBV28 and TRBJ2-3; D call uncertain. Trimming took off 3 bases at V and 2 bases at J, with 15 bases between the two ends. The germline CDR1 and CDR2 sequences are MDHEN and SYDVKM. This CDR3 comprises 16 residues. The CDR3 sequence is CASSFRYRRDTDTQYF. The CDR3 DNA reads as TGTGCCAGCAGTTTTCGTTACCGTCGAGACACAGATACGCAGTATTTT.

The chain combines TRBV28 with TRBJ1-4; TRBD1 might be the D (6 bases). V was clipped by 7 bases and J by 4 bases, with 13 bases between them. The CDR3 is made up of 14 amino acids. Germline assignment: CDR1 MDHEN and CDR2 SYDVKM. This CDR3 reads CASIKGHLNEKLFF. The CDR3 DNA is TGTGCCAGCATTAAGGGACACCTTAATGAAAAACTGTTTTTT.

The chain couples TRBV12-3 or TRBV12-4 to TRBJ2-3, with D perhaps matching TRBD2 (5 bases). The CDR3 contains 12 residues. V dropped 4 bases and J dropped 4 bases, with 6 bases sitting between them. CDR3 residues: CASSSRADTQYF. CDR3 DNA sequence: TGTGCCAGCAGTTCGAGGGCAGATACGCAGTATTTT.

The J gene is TRBJ2-3, the V gene TRBV27; 8 bases line up with TRBD2. The CDR3 is 17 residues long. Per the germline V gene, CDR1 is MNHEY and CDR2 is SMNVEV (reference sequence). V trimming: 2 bases; J trimming: 4 bases; junction bases outside the gene matches: 11. The CDR3 sequence: CASSLRVRGGIADTQYF. The CDR3 coding sequence is TGTGCCAGCAGTTTAAGGGTTCGGGGGGGTATAGCAGATACGCAGTATTTT.

In regard to this clone: The sample holds other DNA sequences that translate to the same CDR3. The V gene is TRBV5-1, the J gene TRBJ1-1, with a possible D match to TRBD1 (5 bases). Germline V gene data show CDR1 as SGHRS and CDR2 as YFSETQ. Deletions cut 1 base from V and 5 bases from J, with 9 bases between. This CDR3 is built from 13 residues. The CDR3: CASSLTGGTEAFF. The CDR3 DNA follows: TGCGCCAGCAGCTTGACCGGGGGAACTGAAGCTTTCTTT.

This clone was seen only once. The chain carries TRBV28 and TRBJ1-4; maybe TRBD1 (6 bases). Trimming cost V 7 bases and J 3 bases, with 15 bases left between them. Germline CDR1 is MDHEN and CDR2 is SYDVKM. The CDR3 is 15 amino acids. CDR3 bases: TGTGCCAGCACCCGAAGGGGGGGCCCTAATGAAAAACTGTTTTTT. Translated: CASTRRGGPNEKLFF.

The chain joins TRBV28 to TRBJ1-5; possibly TRBD1 for D (5 bases). From germline, CDR1 is MDHEN and CDR2 SYDVKM. The CDR3 extends over 13 amino acids. Trimming removed 7 bases at V and 4 bases at J, with 11 bases between. The CDR3 is CASIEDSNQPQHF. The CDR3 nucleotides read TGTGCCAGCATCGAAGACAGTAATCAGCCCCAGCATTTT.

The genes are TRBV11-2 and TRBJ2-7; 7 bases agree with TRBD2. V was pared by 4 bases and J by 4 bases, with 10 bases of the junction left unmatched. The CDR3 loop spans 15 amino acids. Germline loops: CDR1 SGHAT, CDR2 FQNNGV. DNA for the CDR3: TGTGCCAGCAGCTCCCGGACTAGGGGAGGGTACGAGCAGTACTTC. This sequence encodes CASSSRTRGGYEQYF.

The chain is built from TRBV15 and TRBJ2-1; 8 bases align to TRBD1. The V gene end was trimmed by 4 bases and the J gene end by 7 bases; junction bases not matched to a gene: 6. CDR1 is LNHNV, CDR2 YYDKDF, per germline (reference sequence). The CDR3 consists of 14 residues. The CDR3 DNA reads as TGTGCCACCAGCACGGGCAGGGGGCTTAATGAGCAGTTCTTC. Translating it yields CATSTGRGLNEQFF.

This chain joins TRBV29-1 and TRBJ2-1; D remains ambiguous. Trimming removed 1 base from V and 3 bases from J, with 13 bases in between. This CDR3 comprises 15 residues. Germline CDR1 reads SQVTM; CDR2 reads ANQGSEA. The DNA of the CDR3 is TGCAGCGTTGAAGGGTCCCTGGGCCACTACAATGAGCAGTTCTTC. Its translation is CSVEGSLGHYNEQFF.

CDR3 nucleotides: TGTGCCAGCGCGCTTTACAGGGGTGCGTCTGAAAAACTGTTTTTT. It translates to CASALYRGASEKLFF. The chain links TRBV6-5 to TRBJ1-4, with 7 bases identical to TRBD1. With 8 bases clipped from V and 7 bases from J, the junction kept 13 bases outside the gene matches. This CDR3 has 15 residues. CDR1 is MNHEY, CDR2 SVGAGI, per germline.

The chain joins TRBV9 to TRBJ1-3; D is undetermined. The CDR3 length is 16 residues. In germline, CDR1 is SGDLS, CDR2 YYNGEE. V lost 0 bases and J lost 2, with 12 bases in between. The CDR3 nucleotides read TGTGCCAGCAGCGTAGCTTCCGCGGTCACTGGAAACACCATATATTTT. It translates to CASSVASAVTGNTIYF.

In this sample, this clone turned up once. The genes are TRBV5-6 and TRBJ1-2; possible D gene TRBD1, 5 bases. In germline, CDR1 is SGHDT, CDR2 YYEEEE. V lost 6 bases to trimming and J lost 1 base, with 16 bases between them. This CDR3 is 15 amino acids long. CDR3 nucleotide sequence: TGTGCCAGCATCATTCAGGGAGGAAATAACTATGGCTACACCTTC. This encodes CASIIQGGNNYGYTF.

DNA for the CDR3: TGTGCCAGCAGCCAAGAACGGGGATACAGGGCCTATGAAAAACTGTTTTTT. This gives the protein CASSQERGYRAYEKLFF. The chain carries TRBV4-2 and TRBJ1-4, with TRBD1 as a possible D gene (6 bases). Germline assignment: CDR1 LGHNA and CDR2 YNFKEQ. Between the trimmed V and J ends, which lost 0 bases and 6 bases, there was a span of 17 bases. The CDR3 covers 17 residues.

The J gene is TRBJ1-6, the V gene TRBV10-3; 8 nucleotides align to TRBD1. The germline CDR1 and CDR2 sequences are ENHRY and SYGVKD. V lost 2 bases, J lost 13 bases, and 4 bases stayed unmatched. The CDR3 spans 13 residues. The CDR3 bases are TGTGCCATCAGTGAGGACAGGGGAAATCCCCTCCACTTT. Translated, it gives CAISEDRGNPLHF.

The chain carries TRBV30 and TRBJ2-7, with 8 bases lining up with TRBD1. The CDR3 has 13 amino acids. Per germline, CDR1 GTSNPN and CDR2 SVGIG (reference sequence). The ends lost 5 bases at V and 4 bases at J; junction bases unmatched: 7. The CDR3 region has the DNA TGTGCCTGGCAGGGGGCACGATCGTACGAGCAGTACTTC. Protein product: CAWQGARSYEQYF.

This chain joins TRBV11-2 and TRBJ2-2, with D unresolved. The CDR3 sequence is 13 residues long. The germline CDR1 and CDR2 sequences are SGHAT and FQNNGV. V gave up 1 base and J gave up 6 bases, with 6 bases separating them. The CDR3 is CASSLGQAGELFF. CDR3 bases: TGTGCCAGCAGCTTAGGGCAGGCCGGGGAGCTGTTTTTT.

The chain recombines TRBV10-3 with TRBJ2-7; D remains unclear. The CDR3 is 13 residues long. V was shortened by 2 bases and J by 3 bases, with 8 bases between the two germline ends. The V gene's germline CDR1 is ENHRY and CDR2 SYGVKD. The chain's CDR3 is CAISEATVYEQYF. Here the CDR3 DNA reads TGTGCCATCAGTGAGGCCACAGTCTACGAGCAGTACTTC.

This chain connects TRBV28 to TRBJ2-1; TRBD2 aligns across 8 bases. Trimming at V came to 3 bases and at J to 0 bases, leaving 1 base not matched to a gene. CDR1 is MDHEN and CDR2 is SYDVKM in the germline V gene. The CDR3 extends over 15 amino acids. The CDR3 loop reads CASSFAGGSYNEQFF. CDR3 bases: TGTGCCAGCAGTTTCGCGGGAGGCTCCTACAATGAGCAGTTCTTC.

The V call is TRBV29-1, the J call TRBJ1-5, with 9 bases that match TRBD1. The CDR3 runs 14 residues. The germline V gene encodes CDR1 SQVTM and CDR2 ANQGSEA. V dropped 6 bases and J dropped 7; count of bases not matched to a gene: 10. CDR3 in DNA: TGCAGCGTCGCAGCCGGGACAGGGAGACAGCCCCAGCATTTT. This codes for CSVAAGTGRQPQHF.

The chain uses TRBV7-9 and TRBJ2-7; 10 nucleotides line up with TRBD2. CDR3 size: 16 residues. With 4 bases clipped from V and 2 bases from J, the junction kept 8 bases outside the gene matches. Germline lookup yields CDR1 SEHNR and CDR2 FQNEAQ (reference sequence). CDR3 sequence reads: CASSWTLAGVPYEQYF. The DNA of the CDR3 is TGTGCCAGCAGCTGGACCCTAGCGGGAGTCCCCTACGAGCAGTACTTC.

Of note for this clone: The same CDR3 can be traced to other DNA sequences in this sample. The rearrangement uses TRBV11-2 and TRBJ2-1, with a tentative D call TRBD2 (5 bases). The CDR3 contains 14 residues. CDR1 SGHAT and CDR2 FQNNGV come from the germline V gene. V gave up 1 base and J gave up 4 bases, with 8 bases separating them. DNA of the CDR3: TGTGCCAGCAGCTTAGCGGGAACGTACAATGAGCAGTTCTTC. As protein: CASSLAGTYNEQFF. Variable domain in full (rest from reference TRBV11-2 and TRBJ2-1): EAGVAQSPRYKIIEKRQSVAFWCNPISGHATLYWYQQILGQGPKLLIQFQNNGVVDDSQLPKDRFSAERLKGVDSTLKIQPAKLEDSAVYLCASSLAGTYNEQFFGPGTRLTVL.

V and J are TRBV6-1 and TRBJ2-7; 8 nucleotides agree with TRBD2. Germline lookup yields CDR1 MNHNS and CDR2 SASEGT. Losses at the gene ends were 1 base for V and 5 bases for J; bases not matched to a gene: 7. The CDR3 runs to 15 residues. Written as DNA, the CDR3 is TGTGCCAGCAGTGAAGGAACGGGAGGGCCGCACGAGCAGTACTTC. This gives the protein CASSEGTGGPHEQYF.

The genes are TRBV28 and TRBJ1-1; D call uncertain. Between the trimmed V and J ends, which lost 0 bases and 1 base, there was a span of 6 bases. This CDR3 is built from 14 residues. CDR1 and CDR2 from the germline V gene are MDHEN and SYDVKM. As DNA, the CDR3 is TGTGCCAGCAGTTTATGGCGGCAGAACACTGAAGCTTTCTTT. Translated, it gives CASSLWRQNTEAFF.